The source of this T cell receptor (beta chain) is a study of T cell responses to AZD1222 COVID-19 vaccine. Turning to this clone: Its target is not known.

The CDR3 covers 13 residues. V lost 4 bases to trimming and J lost 4 bases, with 10 bases between them. Germline V gene lookup returns CDR1 LNHNV and CDR2 YYDKDF (reference sequence). Sequenced by immunoSEQ multiplex PCR; TCRdb stores in-frame clones only, minus some. The repertoire consists of some 150,000 clones, with approximately 91% occurring once and the leading ten covering less than 2%. Study-wide results and caveats: Dominant at 160-218 and 743-854, vaccine-associated CD4 TCRs also spanned spike.

The receptor was derived from an adult who received the AZD1222 COVID-19 vaccine. The chain recombines TRBV15 with TRBJ2-5, with a possible D match to TRBD1 (5 bases). The starting material was peripheral blood, obtained 28 days after the second AZD1222 dose. Written as DNA, the CDR3 is TGTGCCACCAGCAACAGGCGAGGAGAGACCCAGTACTTC. Its protein is CATSNRRGETQYF.